This entry lists 29 T cell receptor beta chains sequenced from one sample in a study of metastatic and nonmetastatic thyroid tumors. TCRdb reprocessed the PCR reads via MiXCR. The sample records some 28,000 clones, around 20% being singletons. There were no patients who had received any treatment before thyroid surgery. Sequencing was done on a sample of blood. These receptors were collected from a female donor with papillary thyroid cancer or a benign thyroid nodule (not recorded which). Some clones in this sample may be carry-over from other donors' samples.

In its sample, this clone was seen a few times. This chain connects TRBV6-1 to TRBJ2-1, with 8 bases fitting TRBD1. CDR1 is MNHNS and CDR2 is SASEGT in the germline V gene. This CDR3 is 15 amino acids long. J was trimmed by 2 bases and V by 6 bases; bases with no gene match: 6. As DNA, the CDR3 is TGTGCCAGCAGGGATAACAGGGGGGCCTACAATGAGCAGTTCTTC. It specifies CASRDNRGAYNEQFF.

This clone was counted between two and nine times. V and J are TRBV6-1 and TRBJ2-1; D possibly corresponds to TRBD1 (6 bases). This CDR3 region has 13 residues. Trimming stripped 6 bases from V and 7 bases from J, with 13 bases between. CDR1 and CDR2 from the germline V gene are MNHNS and SASEGT. The CDR3 is CASRDSFGNEQFF. The CDR3 DNA reads as TGTGCCAGCAGGGACAGCTTTGGGAATGAGCAGTTCTTC.

This clone ranks as medium-sized. This chain joins TRBV28 and TRBJ1-2; no definite D call. Germline loops: CDR1 MDHEN, CDR2 SYDVKM. Between the trimmed V and J ends, which lost 7 bases and 4 bases, there was a span of 16 bases. This CDR3 is built from 14 residues. CDR3 coding DNA: TGTGCCAGCAATCTCCCCAGCCGCTCCTATGGCTACACCTTC. Encoded protein: CASNLPSRSYGYTF.

A word on this clone: This could be a read error, since a much larger clone is one nucleotide away. It is likely a read error, because the conserved phenylalanine at the end of the CDR3 is missing. The chain recombines TRBV2 with TRBJ1-6; weak D call: TRBD1 (6 bases). The V gene lost 3 bases and the J gene lost 10 bases, with 10 bases spanning the gap. Germline V gives CDR1 SNHLY, CDR2 FYNNEI. The length of the CDR3 is 13 residues. The CDR3 nucleotides are TGTGCCAGCAGTGAGATGGGGGGCTCACCCCTCCACTGT. Translating gives CASSEMGGSPLHC.

At least ten counts were recorded for this clone. Other nucleotide sequences in the sample specify the same CDR3. The J gene is TRBJ1-2, the V gene TRBV12-5; D is possibly TRBD1 (5 bases). Per germline, CDR1 LGHNT and CDR2 FRNRAP. The CDR3 runs 14 residues. V was clipped by 2 bases and J by 8 bases, with 15 bases between them. The CDR3 here is CASGLKTALYGYTF. The CDR3 DNA is TGTGCTAGTGGTTTGAAGACAGCCCTCTACGGCTACACCTTC. The entire variable domain, with the rest obtained from reference TRBV12-5 and TRBJ1-2, is as follows: DARVTQTPRHKVTEMGQEVTMRCQPILGHNTVFWYRQTMMQGLELLAYFRNRAPLDDSGMPKDRFSAEMPDATLATLKIQPSEPRDSAVYFCASGLKTALYGYTFGSGTRLTVV.

There are many counts of this clone. The chain employs TRBV6-1 and TRBJ2-5, with D hard to call. The V and J ends lost 5 bases and 5 bases respectively, with 12 bases between them. This CDR3 region has 13 residues. The germline V gene encodes CDR1 MNHNS and CDR2 SASEGT. CDR3 bases: TGTGCCAGCAGTCACAAAGGCGCTGAGACCCAGTACTTC. Translation: CASSHKGAETQYF.

At least ten counts were recorded for this clone. Different DNA sequences within this sample yield the same CDR3. V is TRBV6-1 and J is TRBJ2-1; tentatively, D is TRBD2 (6 bases). Trimming shortened V by 1 base and J by 2 bases, and 9 bases separated the two germline ends. Germline V gene sequence: CDR1 MNHNS, CDR2 SASEGT. This CDR3 has 15 residues. In DNA form, the CDR3 reads TGTGCCAGCAGTGAAGAAGTAGCGGCCTACAATGAGCAGTTCTTC. Protein: CASSEEVAAYNEQFF.

About this clone itself: The same CDR3 can be traced to other DNA sequences in this sample. The CDR3 protein is CSATGTDYGYTF. CDR3 nucleotides: TGCAGTGCAACCGGGACGGATTATGGCTACACCTTC. The V gene is TRBV20-1, the J gene TRBJ1-2, with a tentative D call TRBD1 (5 bases). Germline assignment: CDR1 DFQATT and CDR2 SNEGSKA (reference sequence). The V and J ends lost 6 bases and 5 bases respectively, with 13 bases between them. The CDR3 extends over 12 amino acids.

This clone was seen only a few times. The genes are TRBV27 and TRBJ2-7; possible D gene TRBD2, 7 bases. The germline CDR1 and CDR2 sequences are MNHEY and SMNVEV (reference sequence). Trimming took 10 bases from V and 6 from J, leaving 22 bases between them. This CDR3 has 14 amino acids. As DNA, the CDR3 is TGTGCCACCTCAGGCCGCGGGGGCGGGATCGAGCAGTACTTC. Residues: CATSGRGGGIEQYF.

This clone was counted many times. This chain links TRBV4-3 with TRBJ1-2, with 7 bases that match TRBD1. V shed 0 bases, J shed 5 bases, and the junction held 6 bases outside the gene matches. The CDR3 runs 15 residues. Germline values: CDR1 LGHNA, CDR2 YSLEER. The CDR3 reads CASSQERTGLYGYTF. The CDR3 bases are TGCGCCAGCAGCCAAGAAAGGACAGGTCTATATGGCTACACCTTC.

This clone is categorized as medium-sized. The rearrangement uses TRBV27 and TRBJ2-7, with TRBD1 matching over 7 bases. V was pared by 6 bases and J by 3 bases, with 11 bases of the junction left unmatched. The CDR3 sequence is 15 residues long. Germline V gene sequence: CDR1 MNHEY, CDR2 SMNVEV (reference sequence). The CDR3 DNA reads TGTGCCAGCAGGCTACAGGGGCTAGACTACTACGAGCAGTACTTC. Translation gives CASRLQGLDYYEQYF.

This clone was seen only a few times. J is TRBJ1-5 and V is TRBV6-1, with D possibly being TRBD1 (6 bases). Germline V gene lookup returns CDR1 MNHNS and CDR2 SASEGT. The germline V and J ends were trimmed by 4 bases and 0 bases, with 13 bases remaining between them. The CDR3 is 16 amino acids. This CDR3 is CASSVRQDYSNQPQHF. The CDR3 DNA sequence: TGTGCCAGCAGTGTAAGACAGGACTATAGCAATCAGCCCCAGCATTTT.

This clone came up many times. The V call is TRBV4-2, the J call TRBJ1-6; 8 positions agree with TRBD1. V shed 4 bases, J shed 8 bases, and the junction held 4 bases outside the gene matches. The CDR3 loop spans 14 amino acids. The V gene's germline CDR1 is LGHNA and CDR2 YNFKEQ. The CDR3 DNA reads as TGTGCCAGCAGCCTGACAGGGGTTGATTCACCCCTCCACTTT. Translating gives CASSLTGVDSPLHF.

The rearrangement uses TRBV5-6 and TRBJ2-7; TRBD1 aligns across 10 bases. J lost 2 bases, V lost 4 bases, and 18 bases had no gene match. Germline-derived CDR1 and CDR2 are SGHDT and YYEEEE. This CDR3 is 19 amino acids long. The DNA of the CDR3 is TGTGCCAGCAGCCCATCCCCCTTGCGCCCGGGACAGGGGACCTACGAGCAGTACTTC. Translated, it gives CASSPSPLRPGQGTYEQYF.

With respect to this clone: The junction and the germline gene differ at one end; a read error may be behind it. The V gene is TRBV20-1, the J gene TRBJ2-7; D perhaps matches TRBD2 (6 bases). The CDR3 consists of 15 residues. Germline lookup yields CDR1 DFQATT and CDR2 SNEGSKA (reference sequence). The CDR3 region is CRARGVEGIGYDQYF. The CDR3 nucleotides read TGCAGAGCTAGGGGAGTGGAGGGGATCGGTTACGATCAGTACTTC.

With respect to this clone: A much larger clone is a single base away; this may be a read error. The rearrangement uses TRBV15 and TRBJ1-6; D unclear. V dropped 4 bases and J dropped 13 bases, with 17 bases sitting between them. The CDR3 loop spans 14 amino acids. Germline assignment: CDR1 LNHNV and CDR2 YYDKDF (reference sequence). The CDR3 DNA follows: TGTGCCACCAGCATCTCCCGGAATAACGCCCCCCTCCACTTT. It is translated as CATSISRNNAPLHF.

The CDR3 nucleotides read TGTGCCAGCAGTTATGGGGGACACTCCTACGAGCAGTACTTC. Translated, it gives CASSYGGHSYEQYF. The chain employs TRBV7-8 and TRBJ2-7, with a possible D match to TRBD1 (6 bases). This CDR3 has 14 residues. V gave up 6 bases and J gave up 0 bases, with 12 bases separating them. Germline CDR1 is SGHVS and CDR2 is FQNEAQ.

The rearrangement uses TRBV5-4 and TRBJ2-7; D possibly corresponds to TRBD1 (6 bases). Germline V lookup: CDR1 SGHNT, CDR2 YYREEE (reference sequence). CDR3 length: 12 amino acids. Trimming took 3 bases from V and 5 from J, leaving 9 bases between them. The DNA of the CDR3 is TGTGCCAGCAGCTGGTACAGGGACGAGCAGTACTTC. Protein product: CASSWYRDEQYF.

This clone was observed at least ten times. This rearrangement joins TRBV2 to TRBJ2-7; 14 bases fit TRBD2. Losses at the gene ends were 9 bases for V and 5 bases for J; bases not matched to a gene: 6. This CDR3 has 14 residues. Germline CDR1 and CDR2: SNHLY and FYNNEI. The CDR3 reads CASTGLAGVHEQYF. In nucleotides, the CDR3 is TGTGCCAGTACGGGACTAGCGGGAGTTCACGAGCAGTACTTC. The full variable domain, rest sourced from reference TRBV2 and TRBJ2-7, is EPEVTQTPSHQVTQMGQEVILRCVPISNHLYFYWYRQILGQKVEFLVSFYNNEISEKSEIFDDQFSVERPDGSNFTLKIRSTKLEDSAMYFCASTGLAGVHEQYFGPGTRLTVT.

This clone showed up just a few times. The chain has TRBV20-1 and TRBJ1-1; tentatively, D is TRBD1 (6 bases). With 6 bases removed from V and 1 base from J, the gap between germline ends came to 24 bases. The CDR3 extends over 17 amino acids. Germline V gives CDR1 DFQATT, CDR2 SNEGSKA (reference sequence). CDR3 loop: CSAQTAGRGERNTEAFF. CDR3 DNA: TGCAGTGCCCAAACGGCAGGCAGGGGAGAAAGGAACACTGAAGCTTTCTTT.

The chain recombines TRBV19 with TRBJ1-2; D gene uncertain. Germline lookup yields CDR1 LNHDA and CDR2 SQIVND (reference sequence). V lost 3 bases and J 4 bases, leaving 12 bases between the germline ends. The length of the CDR3 is 14 residues. The CDR3 loop reads CASSILGSPYGYTF. CDR3 DNA sequence: TGTGCCAGTAGTATTTTGGGATCTCCCTATGGCTACACCTTC. The full variable domain, completed using reference TRBV19 and TRBJ1-2, is DGGITQSPKYLFRKEGQNVTLSCEQNLNHDAMYWYRQDPGQGLRLIYYSQIVNDFQKGDIAEGYSVSREKKESFPLTVTSAQKNPTAFYLCASSILGSPYGYTFGSGTRLTVV.

The chain carries TRBV6-4 and TRBJ1-2; D is unclear. The CDR3 consists of 16 residues. Germline-derived CDR1 and CDR2 are MRHNA and SNTAGT. V was shortened by 5 bases and J by 7 bases, with 23 bases between the two germline ends. The CDR3 spells CASSWATDPPVGGYTF. The CDR3 DNA is TGTGCCAGCAGTTGGGCAACGGACCCCCCGGTAGGTGGCTACACCTTC.

This clone has ten or more counts. V usage is TRBV7-2 and J usage is TRBJ2-7; D ambiguous. Germline V gives CDR1 SGHTA, CDR2 FQGNSA. CDR3 length: 13 residues. Trimming pared 6 bases from V and 6 bases from J, leaving 15 bases between. As DNA, the CDR3 is TGTGCCAGCAGTCAAATCCCCAGGCCCGAGCAGTACTTC. Encoded protein: CASSQIPRPEQYF.

This chain connects TRBV6-2 or TRBV6-3 to TRBJ2-6, with 7 bases identical to TRBD1. The CDR3 has 16 amino acids. Germline CDR1 and CDR2: MNHEY and SVGEGT. V lost 7 bases, J lost 4 bases, and 10 bases stayed unmatched. CDR3 residues: CASTVGGRTGANVLTF. The CDR3 DNA reads as TGTGCCAGCACGGTAGGGGGCAGAACCGGGGCCAACGTCCTGACTTTC.

This clone was seen at least ten times. The chain uses TRBV18 and TRBJ2-2; D not certain. CDR3 size: 14 residues. Germline V lookup: CDR1 KGHSH, CDR2 LQKENI. V was pared by 3 bases and J by 1 base, with 6 bases between. CDR3 nucleotide sequence: TGTGCCAGCTCACCGCGTTGGAACACCGGGGAGCTGTTTTTT. This translates into CASSPRWNTGELFF.

The chain employs TRBV6-1 and TRBJ2-2; 9 nucleotides align to TRBD2. The CDR3 consists of 14 residues. The J segment lost 5 bases and the V segment lost 8 bases, leaving 6 bases of the junction unmatched. The germline V gene has CDR1 MNHNS and CDR2 SASEGT. The CDR3 loop is CASPNSGRTGELFF. In nucleotides, the CDR3 is TGTGCCAGCCCCAATAGCGGGAGAACCGGGGAGCTGTTTTTT.

The chain links TRBV15 to TRBJ2-3; 10 bases fit TRBD2. V was clipped by 0 bases and J by 0 bases; unmatched bases: 6. The CDR3 runs to 18 residues. The germline V gene has CDR1 LNHNV and CDR2 YYDKDF (reference sequence). CDR3: CATSRDTLAGASTDTQYF. The CDR3 bases are TGTGCCACCAGCAGAGATACGCTAGCGGGAGCTAGCACAGATACGCAGTATTTT.

This clone occurred a few times. The rearrangement links TRBV20-1 to TRBJ2-7; the D gene is possibly TRBD1 (6 bases). V was clipped by 3 bases and J by 0 bases, with 18 bases between them. Germline CDR1 reads DFQATT; CDR2 reads SNEGSKA (reference sequence). CDR3 length: 16 amino acids. The DNA of the CDR3 is TGCAGTGCTAGCCCCCGGCGAGCGGACAGCTCCTACGAGCAGTACTTC. This translates into CSASPRRADSSYEQYF.

This clone has ten or more counts. The rearrangement joins TRBV20-1 to TRBJ2-7; TRBD2 matches at 10 bases. The V gene end was trimmed by 6 bases and the J gene end by 6 bases; junction bases not matched to a gene: 11. In germline, CDR1 is DFQATT, CDR2 SNEGSKA (reference sequence). This CDR3 has 14 residues. This chain's CDR3 is CSAILAGRLSEQYF. For the CDR3, the DNA is TGCAGTGCAATACTAGCGGGGCGTCTCTCCGAGCAGTACTTC.